This T cell receptor beta chain was documented in a study of T cell repertoires in cytomegalovirus infection. Study-level information: Carrying CMV and the relevant HLA type showed in public TCR beta signatures. Study observations and caveats: CMV-specific HLA-C-restricted TCR beta clonotypes dominated the ex vivo response. Cumulative frequency (of public TCR beta family members) identified carriers of CMV plus the relevant HLA.

TCRdb re-called the reads through MiXCR, storing one row per CDR3 protein. Of approximately 250,000 distinct CDR3 sequences listed, approximately 6.7% are singletons. Per the germline V gene, CDR1 is MDHEN and CDR2 is SYDVKM. This CDR3 region has 15 residues. V lost 6 bases and J 7 bases, leaving 16 bases between the germline ends. This clonotype came up once. Its target is not known. The sample was PBMCs. The chain links TRBV28 to TRBJ1-6, with a possible D match to TRBD1 (6 bases). This receptor was taken from a human donor in good health (CMV status not recorded). Some clones in this sample may be carry-over from other donors' samples. CDR3 sequence reads: CASSSVQGANSPLHF. The CDR3 region has the DNA TGTGCCAGCAGCTCGGTACAGGGTGCGAATTCACCCCTCCACTTT.